The 29 T cell receptor beta chains below come from one sample, sequenced in a study of cytomegalovirus exposure and HLA in healthy donors. Using immunoSEQ multiplex PCR, the repertoire was profiled, and TCRdb retains in-frame clones only, with some absent. The table shows 150,000 to 200,000 clones, with approximately 90% occurring only once. The sample comprised PBMCs. These receptor sequences come from a man younger than 35 in good health and CMV-seronegative.

This chain connects TRBV27 to TRBJ2-2; TRBD1 is a possible D gene (5 bases). Per the germline V gene, CDR1 is MNHEY and CDR2 is SMNVEV (reference sequence). V gave up 6 bases and J gave up 4 bases, with 18 bases separating them. The CDR3 contains 16 residues. CDR3 nucleotide sequence: TGTGCCAGCAGCATCCTTCCAGGGTCGAGCACCGGGGAGCTGTTTTTT. This encodes CASSILPGSSTGELFF.

This sequence joins TRBV9 and TRBJ1-4; D possibly corresponds to TRBD1 (5 bases). CDR3 size: 16 residues. V was pared by 5 bases and J by 3 bases, with 17 bases between. Germline loops: CDR1 SGDLS, CDR2 YYNGEE. CDR3 bases: TGTGCCAGCAGTGGAGGGACCTCTGGGGCTAATGAAAAACTGTTTTTT. Protein sequence: CASSGGTSGANEKLFF.

This chain uses TRBV4-3 with TRBJ2-1, with a possible D match to TRBD2 (5 bases). The germline V gene has CDR1 LGHNA and CDR2 YSLEER. This CDR3 comprises 17 residues. With 1 base removed from V and 2 bases from J, the gap between germline ends came to 15 bases. As DNA, the CDR3 is TGCGCCAGCAGCCAAGGTTTGGTAGCCGGGGCCTACAATGAGCAGTTCTTC. The encoded protein is CASSQGLVAGAYNEQFF.

This sequence joins TRBV4-2 and TRBJ1-2; 8 nucleotides agree with TRBD1. Germline CDR1 LGHNA, CDR2 YNFKEQ. Germline trimming cut 1 base from V and 4 bases from J; bases unmatched to any gene: 2. The CDR3 runs to 14 residues. CDR3 sequence: CASSQGTGLYGYTF. CDR3 DNA sequence: TGTGCCAGCAGCCAAGGGACAGGGCTCTATGGCTACACCTTC.

The chain links TRBV4-1 to TRBJ1-3; D unresolved. The CDR3 has 15 residues. V was shortened by 0 bases and J by 4 bases, with 10 bases between the two germline ends. Germline V lookup: CDR1 MGHRA, CDR2 YSYEKL. The DNA of the CDR3 is TGCGCCAGCAGCCAAGAAGGAGGGCCAGGAAACACCATATATTTT. Translation: CASSQEGGPGNTIYF.

The chain uses TRBV10-3 and TRBJ2-1; 7 bases agree with TRBD2. The germline CDR1 and CDR2 sequences are ENHRY and SYGVKD. Unmatched junction bases numbered 10, after V lost 7 bases and J lost 4 bases. CDR3 length: 15 amino acids. The DNA of the CDR3 is TGTGCCATCAATTTTGGGTCTAGCGGTTACAATGAGCAGTTCTTC. As protein: CAINFGSSGYNEQFF.

V is TRBV6-5 and J is TRBJ2-7; 7 bases line up with TRBD2. The CDR3 sequence is 14 residues long. V was pared by 2 bases and J by 3 bases, with 4 bases of the junction left unmatched. Germline V gives CDR1 MNHEY, CDR2 SVGAGI. CDR3 region: CASSYGRESYEQYF. The CDR3 nucleotides are TGTGCCAGCAGTTACGGGCGGGAGAGCTACGAGCAGTACTTC.

In DNA form, the CDR3 reads TGCAGCGTTGAGAGCGGAGACACAGATACGCAGTATTTT. As protein: CSVESGDTDTQYF. The chain links TRBV29-1 to TRBJ2-3; the D gene is possibly TRBD2 (5 bases). This CDR3 has 13 amino acids. The V end was cut by 3 bases, the J end by 2 bases, with 9 bases between. Germline V gene data show CDR1 as SQVTM and CDR2 as ANQGSEA.

The rearrangement joins TRBV5-1 to TRBJ2-2; 14 bases line up with TRBD2. This CDR3 has 18 amino acids. V shed 4 bases, J shed 4 bases, and the junction held 9 bases outside the gene matches. Germline assignment: CDR1 SGHRS and CDR2 YFSETQ. CDR3 region: CASSLRLAGGLATGELFF. The CDR3 DNA sequence: TGCGCCAGCAGCCTGAGACTAGCGGGGGGGCTTGCCACCGGGGAGCTGTTTTTT.

This clone has only one observation. The chain links TRBV2 to TRBJ2-1, with TRBD1 as a possible D gene (6 bases). The CDR3 runs to 13 residues. Trimming removed 8 bases at V and 4 bases at J, with 12 bases between. CDR1 and CDR2 from the germline V gene are SNHLY and FYNNEI. The DNA of the CDR3 is TGTGCCAGCCTCCGGGACACATACAATGAGCAGTTCTTC. Translating gives CASLRDTYNEQFF. Supplemented by reference TRBV2 and TRBJ2-1, the full variable domain reads EPEVTQTPSHQVTQMGQEVILRCVPISNHLYFYWYRQILGQKVEFLVSFYNNEISEKSEIFDDQFSVERPDGSNFTLKIRSTKLEDSAMYFCASLRDTYNEQFFGPGTRLTVL.

The rearrangement joins TRBV7-9 to TRBJ2-7, with TRBD2 identical over 11 bases. Unmatched junction bases numbered 3, after V lost 1 base and J lost 4 bases. This CDR3 is 15 amino acids long. Germline V lookup: CDR1 SEHNR, CDR2 FQNEAQ (reference sequence). This CDR3 is CASSLGLAGRYEQYV. Written as DNA, the CDR3 is TGTGCCAGCAGCTTAGGACTAGCGGGGAGATACGAGCAGTACGTC.

V gene TRBV30 combines with J gene TRBJ1-3; D unclear. CDR3 length: 12 amino acids. Germline CDR1 GTSNPN, CDR2 SVGIG (reference sequence). V was clipped by 2 bases and J by 7 bases, with 9 bases between them. CDR3 bases: TGTGCCTGGAGTACGGGGATTAACACCATATATTTT. This codes for CAWSTGINTIYF.

A few counts support this clone. V and J are TRBV27 and TRBJ1-6, with TRBD1 identical over 7 bases. Per the germline V gene, CDR1 is MNHEY and CDR2 is SMNVEV (reference sequence). The CDR3 runs 14 residues. J was trimmed by 0 bases and V by 10 bases; bases with no gene match: 3. The CDR3 is CATGQDSYNSPLHF. CDR3 DNA sequence: TGTGCCACCGGACAGGACTCCTATAATTCACCCCTCCACTTT.

The chain links TRBV5-1 to TRBJ1-3, with D uncertain. This CDR3 region has 14 residues. V lost 3 bases, J lost 0 bases, and 7 bases lay in between. CDR1 SGHRS and CDR2 YFSETQ come from the germline V gene. In DNA, the CDR3 is TGCGCCAGCAGCTGGGGAGACTCTGGAAACACCATATATTTT. It specifies CASSWGDSGNTIYF. The complete variable domain, with remaining parts taken from reference TRBV5-1 and TRBJ1-3, reads KAGVTQTPRYLIKTRGQQVTLSCSPISGHRSVSWYQQTPGQGLQFLFEYFSETQRNKGNFPGRFSGRQFSNSRSEMNVSTLELGDSALYLCASSWGDSGNTIYFGEGSWLTVV.

The V and J genes are TRBV19 and TRBJ1-2; 7 bases match TRBD1. Germline V lookup: CDR1 LNHDA, CDR2 SQIVND (reference sequence). The CDR3 sequence is 15 residues long. V was clipped by 5 bases and J by 8 bases; unmatched bases: 14. This chain's CDR3 is CASSLPSTGIMGYTF. The DNA of the CDR3 is TGTGCCAGTAGTTTGCCATCGACAGGGATTATGGGCTACACCTTC.

This clone was seen a few times. The rearrangement links TRBV4-1 to TRBJ1-5; 9 nucleotides agree with TRBD1. The CDR3 length is 16 residues. V gave up 0 bases and J gave up 6 bases; unmatched junction bases: 6. CDR1 and CDR2 (germline): MGHRA, YSYEKL. The CDR3, as DNA: TGCGCCAGCAGCCAAGAGGGACAGGGCCCCAGTCAGCCCCAGCATTTT. The encoded protein is CASSQEGQGPSQPQHF.

This chain links TRBV13 with TRBJ1-1; maybe TRBD1 (6 bases). The length of the CDR3 is 14 residues. Trimming took 1 base from V and 1 from J, leaving 7 bases between them. Germline V lookup: CDR1 PRHDT, CDR2 FYEKMQ (reference sequence). For the CDR3, the DNA is TGTGCCAGCAGCTTAGTACAGGGGAACACTGAAGCTTTCTTT. This gives the protein CASSLVQGNTEAFF.

The rearrangement joins TRBV7-9 to TRBJ2-5; possibly TRBD2 for D (5 bases). V was trimmed by 3 bases and J by 5 bases, leaving 10 bases between them. CDR3 size: 13 residues. Looked up from germline, CDR1 is SEHNR and CDR2 is FQNEAQ (reference sequence). In nucleotides, the CDR3 is TGTGCCAGCAGCTTTGAGGTAGCGGAGACCCAGTACTTC. Its translation is CASSFEVAETQYF.

This clone was found once. The gene calls are TRBV25-1 and TRBJ1-1; D remains unclear. The CDR3 totals 12 residues. V lost 6 bases and J 4 bases, leaving 9 bases between the germline ends. Germline V gives CDR1 MGHDK, CDR2 SYGVNS. CDR3 nucleotide sequence: TGTGCCAGCAGGTCGGGATCCACTGAAGCTTTCTTT. Translated: CASRSGSTEAFF.

The chain employs TRBV6-5 and TRBJ1-2; maybe TRBD1 (5 bases). Between the trimmed V and J ends, which lost 7 bases and 2 bases, there was a span of 17 bases. From germline, CDR1 is MNHEY and CDR2 SVGAGI. The CDR3 covers 15 residues. The chain's CDR3 is CASKVYHAGNYGYTF. The DNA of the CDR3 is TGTGCCAGCAAGGTCTATCACGCAGGGAACTATGGCTACACCTTC.

This chain links TRBV5-1 with TRBJ2-5; 8 bases fit TRBD1. CDR3 size: 17 residues. Germline V CDR1 and CDR2: SGHRS, YFSETQ. V was clipped by 2 bases and J by 1 base; unmatched bases: 10. The CDR3: CASSFGTDRGGQETQYF. The CDR3 DNA follows: TGCGCCAGCAGCTTCGGGACAGACAGGGGAGGCCAAGAGACCCAGTACTTC.

This sequence joins TRBV27 and TRBJ2-6; TRBD1 agrees at 7 bases. Per the germline V gene, CDR1 is MNHEY and CDR2 is SMNVEV (reference sequence). The CDR3 extends over 15 amino acids. J was trimmed by 4 bases and V by 4 bases; bases with no gene match: 4. CDR3 region: CASSSWTGGANVLTF. The CDR3 DNA reads as TGTGCCAGCAGTTCATGGACAGGAGGGGCCAACGTCCTGACTTTC. Filled out from reference TRBV27 and TRBJ2-6, the complete variable domain reads EAQVTQNPRYLITVTGKKLTVTCSQNMNHEYMSWYRQDPGLGLRQIYYSMNVEVTDKGDVPEGYKVSRKEKRNFPLILESPSPNQTSLYFCASSSWTGGANVLTFGAGSRLTVL.

The rearrangement uses TRBV5-4 and TRBJ1-3; D might be TRBD1 (5 bases). V lost 3 bases, J lost 2 bases, and 9 bases lay in between. Germline V gene sequence: CDR1 SGHNT, CDR2 YYREEE (reference sequence). The CDR3 is made up of 14 amino acids. CDR3 DNA sequence: TGTGCCAGCAGCTATCAGGGCCCTGGAAACACCATATATTTT. Translated, it gives CASSYQGPGNTIYF.

The V call is TRBV5-4, the J call TRBJ2-1; D possibly corresponds to TRBD2 (6 bases). The germline V gene has CDR1 SGHNT and CDR2 YYREEE (reference sequence). V was shortened by 6 bases and J by 0 bases, with 13 bases between the two germline ends. This CDR3 has 15 residues. CDR3 amino acids: CASTPGGASYNEQFF. The CDR3 DNA reads TGTGCCAGCACCCCTGGAGGGGCCTCCTACAATGAGCAGTTCTTC.

The chain links TRBV5-6 to TRBJ2-1, with D perhaps matching TRBD1 (6 bases). The CDR3 sequence is 15 residues long. CDR1 and CDR2 (germline): SGHDT, YYEEEE. V lost 4 bases and J lost 4, with 15 bases in between. This CDR3 reads CASSPGHGPYNEQFF. DNA for the CDR3: TGTGCCAGCAGCCCGGGACACGGGCCTTACAATGAGCAGTTCTTC.

The chain employs TRBV7-2 and TRBJ2-7; a weak D match, TRBD2 (6 bases). Trimming took off 8 bases at V and 0 bases at J, with 14 bases between the two ends. Germline assignment: CDR1 SGHTA and CDR2 FQGNSA. The CDR3 has 14 residues. The CDR3 DNA follows: TGTGCCAGCCGCGGGACTTTGAGCTCCTACGAGCAGTACTTC. Translation gives CASRGTLSSYEQYF.

The J gene is TRBJ2-2, the V gene TRBV5-1; 9 bases agree with TRBD1. CDR1 and CDR2 from the germline V gene are SGHRS and YFSETQ. The CDR3 loop spans 15 amino acids. The J segment lost 2 bases and the V segment lost 4 bases, leaving 3 bases of the junction unmatched. The CDR3 spells CASSRQGENTGELFF. The DNA of the CDR3 is TGCGCCAGCAGCCGACAGGGGGAAAACACCGGGGAGCTGTTTTTT.

This clone has just a few counts. The chain is built from TRBV19 and TRBJ2-2; D possibly corresponds to TRBD1 (7 bases). CDR1 and CDR2 from the germline V gene are LNHDA and SQIVND (reference sequence). V lost 5 bases, J lost 7 bases, and 14 bases lay in between. This CDR3 is 14 amino acids long. The CDR3 spells CASSGSGGSGELFF. The DNA of the CDR3 is TGTGCCAGTAGTGGTTCAGGGGGGAGCGGGGAGCTGTTTTTT.

V gene TRBV7-9 combines with J gene TRBJ1-1, with a tentative D call TRBD1 (6 bases). This CDR3 spans 15 amino acids. Germline V gene sequence: CDR1 SEHNR, CDR2 FQNEAQ (reference sequence). V was cut by 1 base and J by 3 bases, with 12 bases left in between. The chain's CDR3 is CASSLGRNRDTEAFF. Written as DNA, the CDR3 is TGTGCCAGCAGCTTAGGGCGAAACAGGGACACTGAAGCTTTCTTT.